These 28 T cell receptor beta chains share one sample of origin, sequenced in a study of technical replicates of blood from a handful of donors. This table comes from immunoSEQ multiplex PCR, and its TCRdb copy is limited to in-frame clones, with some not included. The profile covers about 80,000 clones, with approximately 89% appearing a single time and under 0.5% taken by the ten largest. The sequencing sample was made of T cells isolated from PBMCs. Receptors originate from a human donor in good health.

The V call is TRBV6-5, the J call TRBJ2-7; tentatively, D is TRBD1 (6 bases). The V gene's germline CDR1 is MNHEY and CDR2 SVGAGI. V shed 8 bases and J shed 3 bases, with 14 bases lying between them. This CDR3 is 13 amino acids long. CDR3 in amino acids: CASYGVRGYEQYF. The CDR3 nucleotides are TGTGCCAGCTACGGGGTCAGGGGCTACGAGCAGTACTTC.

The chain combines TRBV5-6 with TRBJ2-5; D is ambiguous. Trimming took off 5 bases at V and 5 bases at J, with 10 bases between the two ends. Germline loops: CDR1 SGHDT, CDR2 YYEEEE. The CDR3 loop spans 12 amino acids. CDR3 residues: CASSSREETQYF. In DNA form, the CDR3 reads TGTGCCAGCAGTTCTAGAGAGGAGACCCAGTACTTC. Drawing the rest from reference TRBV5-6 and TRBJ2-5, the complete variable domain is DAGVTQSPTHLIKTRGQQVTLRCSPKSGHDTVSWYQQALGQGPQFIFQYYEEEERQRGNFPDRFSGHQFPNYSSELNVNALLLGDSALYLCASSSREETQYFGPGTRLLVL.

The V call is TRBV28, the J call TRBJ2-6; D unclear. The V gene lost 5 bases and the J gene lost 2 bases, with 10 bases spanning the gap. Germline-derived CDR1 and CDR2 are MDHEN and SYDVKM. CDR3 length: 15 residues. The CDR3 sequence: CASSLLSPGANVLTF. In DNA, the CDR3 is TGTGCCAGCAGTCTACTATCCCCTGGGGCCAACGTCCTGACTTTC.

This clone was observed a single time. The chain uses TRBV19 and TRBJ2-7, with 11 nucleotides matching TRBD2. This CDR3 has 14 amino acids. The V gene end was trimmed by 8 bases and the J gene end by 4 bases; junction bases not matched to a gene: 7. Germline values: CDR1 LNHDA, CDR2 SQIVND (reference sequence). CDR3 nucleotide sequence: TGTGCCAGTTCGTTAGCGGGAGGGCCGTACGAGCAGTACTTC. Translation gives CASSLAGGPYEQYF.

The V gene is TRBV6-6, the J gene TRBJ2-7; 8 bases are shared with TRBD2. With V trimmed by 6 bases and J by 0 bases, 10 bases remained unmatched. Germline loops: CDR1 MNHNY, CDR2 SVGAGI (reference sequence). The CDR3 loop spans 16 amino acids. In DNA form, the CDR3 reads TGTGCCAGCAGCCGGGTGTATAGCGGGACCTCCTACGAGCAGTACTTC. Translating it yields CASSRVYSGTSYEQYF.

The chain recombines TRBV7-3 with TRBJ2-2; TRBD2 agrees at 12 bases. Unmatched junction bases numbered 2, after V lost 7 bases and J lost 5 bases. Germline CDR1 is SGHTA and CDR2 is FQGTGA. This CDR3 has 14 residues. The CDR3 region is CASMTSGGTGELFF. The CDR3 nucleotides read TGTGCCAGCATGACTAGCGGGGGAACCGGGGAGCTGTTTTTT.

This chain joins TRBV5-4 and TRBJ1-2, with a tentative D call TRBD1 (6 bases). V lost 2 bases, J lost 4 bases, and 15 bases lay in between. Germline loops: CDR1 SGHNT, CDR2 YYREEE (reference sequence). This CDR3 is 15 amino acids long. In DNA, the CDR3 is TGTGCCAGCAGCTTTACCAGGACAGTCGGCTATGGCTACACCTTC. Amino acid sequence: CASSFTRTVGYGYTF.

The chain couples TRBV28 to TRBJ2-1, with D maybe TRBD2 (5 bases). V lost 2 bases, J lost 9 bases, and 14 bases lay in between. The CDR3 has 14 residues. Germline-derived CDR1 and CDR2 are MDHEN and SYDVKM. CDR3 sequence reads: CASSLGSLWSEQFF. The CDR3 DNA reads TGTGCCAGCAGTTTAGGGAGTCTCTGGAGTGAGCAGTTCTTC.

This chain connects TRBV7-2 to TRBJ1-4, with D unresolved. Per germline, CDR1 SGHTA and CDR2 FQGNSA. Trimming took off 2 bases at V and 7 bases at J, with 11 bases between the two ends. The CDR3 length is 14 residues. CDR3 region: CASSLIWATEKLFF. The DNA for the CDR3 is TGTGCCAGCAGCTTAATCTGGGCGACTGAAAAACTGTTTTTT.

In its sample, this clone was seen a few times. This sequence joins TRBV5-1 and TRBJ1-1; D is possibly TRBD1 (5 bases). This CDR3 contains 17 residues. Germline V lookup: CDR1 SGHRS, CDR2 YFSETQ. Deletions cut 2 bases from V and 0 bases from J, with 17 bases between. The CDR3, as DNA: TGCGCCAGCAGCTTAGGAATGCAGGGCCTCATGAACACTGAAGCTTTCTTT. Protein product: CASSLGMQGLMNTEAFF.

V gene TRBV19 combines with J gene TRBJ1-1; TRBD1 is a possible D gene (5 bases). Trimming removed 9 bases at V and 1 base at J, with 15 bases between. Germline V gives CDR1 LNHDA, CDR2 SQIVND (reference sequence). The CDR3 sequence is 14 residues long. The DNA of the CDR3 is TGTGCCAGCGCGCCTAAGACAGAGAACACTGAAGCTTTCTTT. As protein: CASAPKTENTEAFF.

The chain joins TRBV19 to TRBJ2-7; no definite D call. CDR3 length: 13 residues. CDR1 is LNHDA and CDR2 is SQIVND in the germline V gene (reference sequence). Trimming shortened V by 1 base and J by 1 base, and 5 bases separated the two germline ends. CDR3: CASSIGGSYEQYF. As DNA, the CDR3 is TGTGCCAGTAGTATAGGCGGTTCCTACGAGCAGTACTTC.

In this sample, this clone turned up once. This chain links TRBV5-1 with TRBJ2-5; tentatively, D is TRBD1 (6 bases). CDR1 is SGHRS and CDR2 is YFSETQ in the germline V gene. Trimming cost V 5 bases and J 2 bases, with 10 bases left between them. The CDR3 loop spans 13 amino acids. The CDR3 loop is CASSTTGQETQYF. Written as DNA, the CDR3 is TGCGCCAGCAGTACTACAGGGCAAGAGACCCAGTACTTC. The variable domain in full, completed from reference TRBV5-1 and TRBJ2-5, reads KAGVTQTPRYLIKTRGQQVTLSCSPISGHRSVSWYQQTPGQGLQFLFEYFSETQRNKGNFPGRFSGRQFSNSRSEMNVSTLELGDSALYLCASSTTGQETQYFGPGTRLLVL.

J is TRBJ2-5 and V is TRBV27, with a weak D call TRBD2 (5 bases). Germline CDR1 and CDR2: MNHEY and SMNVEV (reference sequence). The CDR3 contains 12 residues. Trimming took 6 bases from V and 4 from J, leaving 9 bases between them. This chain's CDR3 is CASRSGTETQYF. The CDR3 DNA follows: TGTGCCAGCAGGAGCGGAACAGAGACCCAGTACTTC.

The CDR3 spells CASSPRGETQYF. Here the CDR3 DNA reads TGTGCCAGCAGCCCGAGAGGCGAGACCCAGTACTTC. V and J are TRBV5-8 and TRBJ2-5, with D uncertain. The CDR3 is 12 residues long. V was shortened by 4 bases and J by 5 bases, with 9 bases between the two germline ends. Germline-derived CDR1 and CDR2 are SGHTS and YDEGEE.

This chain joins TRBV4-2 and TRBJ1-1; maybe TRBD1 (5 bases). From germline, CDR1 is LGHNA and CDR2 YNFKEQ. CDR3 length equals 15 residues. Trimming took 0 bases from V and 4 from J, leaving 12 bases between them. As DNA, the CDR3 is TGTGCCAGCAGCCAAGAACGGACATGGGGCACTGAAGCTTTCTTT. It specifies CASSQERTWGTEAFF.

The J gene is TRBJ1-1, the V gene TRBV9; a weak D match, TRBD1 (6 bases). CDR3 size: 14 residues. Per germline, CDR1 SGDLS and CDR2 YYNGEE. V lost 2 bases and J 4 bases, leaving 12 bases between the germline ends. The CDR3 region has the DNA TGTGCCAGCAGCGTGTCGATCAGGGGCACTGAAGCTTTCTTT. Protein sequence: CASSVSIRGTEAFF.

The V gene is TRBV5-1, the J gene TRBJ2-5; 7 nucleotides line up with TRBD2. CDR1 and CDR2 (germline): SGHRS, YFSETQ. J lost 5 bases, V lost 6 bases, and 22 bases had no gene match. The CDR3 is 18 residues long. The CDR3 DNA reads as TGCGCCAGCAAACCTACCCGCGGTTATCCGCGGGAGTCCGAGACCCAGTACTTC. Translation: CASKPTRGYPRESETQYF.

This clone was counted once. The chain couples TRBV27 to TRBJ2-1; weak D call: TRBD2 (5 bases). The CDR3 has 15 residues. The V end was cut by 4 bases, the J end by 2 bases, with 12 bases between. Germline V CDR1 and CDR2: MNHEY, SMNVEV (reference sequence). This chain's CDR3 is CASSSDNGAYNEQFF. The CDR3 DNA reads as TGTGCCAGCAGTTCCGACAACGGGGCCTACAATGAGCAGTTCTTC.

The V and J genes are TRBV9 and TRBJ2-3; 14 bases agree with TRBD2. Trimming took 0 bases from V and 4 from J; bases not matched to a gene: 13. The CDR3 has 20 amino acids. Per germline, CDR1 SGDLS and CDR2 YYNGEE. As DNA, the CDR3 is TGTGCCAGCAGCGTAGAGACTAGCGGGAGGGATCAGGTTAGCGCAGATACGCAGTATTTT. Protein: CASSVETSGRDQVSADTQYF.

This chain joins TRBV18 and TRBJ2-5; D remains ambiguous. This CDR3 has 14 residues. The germline V gene encodes CDR1 KGHSH and CDR2 LQKENI. Trimming left V 1 base short and J 5 bases short, with 11 bases between. The chain's CDR3 is CASSPLASGETQYF. The DNA for the CDR3 is TGTGCCAGCTCACCACTAGCTAGTGGGGAGACCCAGTACTTC.

The V gene is TRBV5-1, the J gene TRBJ1-4, with 10 bases identical to TRBD1. In germline, CDR1 is SGHRS, CDR2 YFSETQ. CDR3 size: 15 residues. Losses at the gene ends were 0 bases for V and 7 bases for J; bases not matched to a gene: 3. Written as DNA, the CDR3 is TGCGCCAGCAGCTTGGGGGGACAGGGGACTGAAAAACTGTTTTTT. It codes for CASSLGGQGTEKLFF.

The chain combines TRBV27 with TRBJ1-1; 10 bases fit TRBD1. The CDR3 is 16 residues long. The V segment lost 2 bases and the J segment 2 bases; nucleotides outside the gene matches: 5. The germline CDR1 and CDR2 sequences are MNHEY and SMNVEV (reference sequence). DNA of the CDR3: TGTGCCAGCAGTTTAGGGACAGGGGTACTAAACACTGAAGCTTTCTTT. This gives the protein CASSLGTGVLNTEAFF.

The chain couples TRBV7-6 to TRBJ2-2; 7 bases fit TRBD1. The CDR3 is 17 amino acids. The V and J ends lost 1 base and 3 bases, in that order; junction bases with no gene match: 8. In germline, CDR1 is SGHVS, CDR2 FNYEAQ. CDR3 nucleotides: TGTGCCAGCAGCTTAGTGGTTCGGGACAGATACACCGGGGAGCTGTTTTTT. It translates to CASSLVVRDRYTGELFF.

This sequence joins TRBV28 and TRBJ2-6, with TRBD2 as a possible D gene (7 bases). This CDR3 has 16 amino acids. V was clipped by 4 bases and J by 7 bases, with 17 bases between them. CDR1 is MDHEN, CDR2 SYDVKM, per germline. This chain's CDR3 is CASSYDGGPGANVLTF. The CDR3 nucleotides are TGTGCCAGCAGTTATGACGGGGGGCCGGGAGCCAACGTCCTGACTTTC.

The chain carries TRBV28 and TRBJ1-5, with 7 bases that match TRBD1. Germline assignment: CDR1 MDHEN and CDR2 SYDVKM. The CDR3 runs 14 residues. The junction had 1 base not matched to a gene; V was cut back by 3 bases and J by 2 bases. The CDR3: CASSFDRGNQPQHF. CDR3 coding DNA: TGTGCCAGCAGTTTTGACAGGGGCAATCAGCCCCAGCATTTT.

This clone is a singleton in its sample. Other nucleotide sequences in the sample specify the same CDR3. The rearrangement uses TRBV5-4 and TRBJ2-7; 10 bases map to TRBD2. Trimming removed 0 bases from V and 1 base from J; junction bases left unmatched: 1. The V gene's germline CDR1 is SGHNT and CDR2 YYREEE (reference sequence). This CDR3 is built from 15 residues. Here the CDR3 reads CASSLASGSSYEQYF. The CDR3 DNA follows: TGTGCCAGCAGCTTGGCTAGCGGGAGTTCCTACGAGCAGTACTTC.

The chain combines TRBV28 with TRBJ1-2; D is ambiguous. The V gene's germline CDR1 is MDHEN and CDR2 SYDVKM. Trimming removed 3 bases at V and 0 bases at J, with 32 bases between. The CDR3 extends over 22 amino acids. CDR3 in amino acids: CASSFPLGLVPGYYSSNYGYTF. CDR3 DNA sequence: TGTGCCAGCAGTTTCCCCCTTGGACTAGTCCCAGGCTACTACTCTTCTAACTATGGCTACACCTTC.